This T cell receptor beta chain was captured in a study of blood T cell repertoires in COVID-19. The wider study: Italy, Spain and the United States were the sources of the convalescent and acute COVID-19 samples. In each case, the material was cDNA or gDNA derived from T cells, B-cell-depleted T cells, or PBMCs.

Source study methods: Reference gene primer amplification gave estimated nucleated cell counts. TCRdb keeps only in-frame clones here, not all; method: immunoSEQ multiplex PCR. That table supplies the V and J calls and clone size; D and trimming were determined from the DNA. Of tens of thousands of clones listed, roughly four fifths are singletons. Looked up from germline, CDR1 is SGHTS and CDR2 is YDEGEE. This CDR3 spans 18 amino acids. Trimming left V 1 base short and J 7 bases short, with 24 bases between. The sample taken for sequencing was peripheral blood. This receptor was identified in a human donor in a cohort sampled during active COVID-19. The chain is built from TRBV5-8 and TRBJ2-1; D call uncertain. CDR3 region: CASSLPYSPKVRGNEQFF. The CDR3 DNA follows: TGTGCCAGCAGCTTGCCCTACTCCCCTAAGGTCCGAGGAAATGAGCAGTTCTTC.